Here is one T cell receptor (beta chain) with its context. As yet, its antigen is unknown. This sample was included in a study of post-analysis software for immune sequencing data. Looked up from germline, CDR1 is SGHRS and CDR2 is YFSETQ. There are 16 residues in the CDR3. V dropped 2 bases and J dropped 0 bases, with 12 bases sitting between them. Points from the study as a whole: About 5 TRBV segments (TRBV5-6, TRBV5-1 and TRBV20-1 among them) occurred more frequently in patients than in controls. Compared with controls, patients showed significantly lower normalized Chao1 diversity. Strong co-clustering by F measure was evident for samples that had been prepared in the same batch.

Built from TCR beta cDNA, the libraries had unique molecular identifiers in them. One entry per CDR3 protein, called by TCRdb with MiXCR from the PCR reads. The sample lists about 820,000 distinct CDR3 sequences; under 70% were seen once. The sequencing sample was made of blood. This chain connects TRBV5-1 to TRBJ1-5; D may be TRBD1 (5 bases). The receptor was isolated from a girl aged 5 to 17 with multiple sclerosis. This chain's CDR3 is CASSLGDPRSNQPQHF. The CDR3 region has the DNA TGCGCCAGCAGCTTAGGGGACCCGCGTAGCAATCAGCCCCAGCATTTT.